This T cell receptor (beta chain) was recovered during a study of cytomegalovirus exposure and HLA in healthy donors. The PCR ran on 60 Vbeta and 13 Jbeta primers. Here immunoSEQ multiplex PCR was the method, and the copy in TCRdb shows in-frame clones only, minus some. This sample has about 160,000 clones, with 65% to 85% found just once. With regard to this clone: Its antigen is not known.

The germline V gene has CDR1 SGHVS and CDR2 FQNEAQ. CDR3 length: 17 amino acids. Trimming removed 5 bases from V and 5 bases from J; junction bases left unmatched: 15. The study's findings and limits: Apparent HLA restriction characterized most CMV-associated TCR beta chains in a later analysis.

Material: PBMCs. V gene TRBV7-8 combines with J gene TRBJ2-5, with 9 bases fitting TRBD1. This receptor was taken from a woman in her fifties or sixties in good health and CMV-seropositive. The CDR3 DNA is TGTGCCAGCAGCCAGACAGGGGGACTCTCGTTGACGGAGACCCAGTACTTC. This translates into CASSQTGGLSLTETQYF.